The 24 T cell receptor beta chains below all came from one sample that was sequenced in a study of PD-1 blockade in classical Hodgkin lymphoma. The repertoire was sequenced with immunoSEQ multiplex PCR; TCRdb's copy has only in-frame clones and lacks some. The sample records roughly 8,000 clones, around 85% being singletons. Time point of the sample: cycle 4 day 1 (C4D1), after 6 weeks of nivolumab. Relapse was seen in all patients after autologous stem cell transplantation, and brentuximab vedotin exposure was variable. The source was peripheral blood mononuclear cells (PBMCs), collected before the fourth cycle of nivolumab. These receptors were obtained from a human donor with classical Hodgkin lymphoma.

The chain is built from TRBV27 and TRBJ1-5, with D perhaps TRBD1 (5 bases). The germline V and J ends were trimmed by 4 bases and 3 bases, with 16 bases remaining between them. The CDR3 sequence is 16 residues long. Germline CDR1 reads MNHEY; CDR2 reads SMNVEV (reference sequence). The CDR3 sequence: CASSSEMGGANQPQHF. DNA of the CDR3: TGTGCCAGCAGTTCTGAAATGGGAGGGGCCAATCAGCCCCAGCATTTT.

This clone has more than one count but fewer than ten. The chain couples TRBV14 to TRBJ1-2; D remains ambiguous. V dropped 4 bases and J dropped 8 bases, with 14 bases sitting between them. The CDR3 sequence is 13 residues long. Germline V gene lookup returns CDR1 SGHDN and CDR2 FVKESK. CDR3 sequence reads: CASSPRGLAGYTF. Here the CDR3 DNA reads TGTGCCAGCAGCCCGCGTGGACTTGCCGGCTACACCTTC.

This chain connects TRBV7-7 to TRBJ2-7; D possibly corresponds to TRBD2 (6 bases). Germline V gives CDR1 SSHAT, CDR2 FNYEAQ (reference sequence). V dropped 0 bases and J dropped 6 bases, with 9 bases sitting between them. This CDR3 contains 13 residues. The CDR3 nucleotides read TGTGCCAGCAGCTTAGCTGGAGGGTTCGAGCAGTACTTC. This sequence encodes CASSLAGGFEQYF.

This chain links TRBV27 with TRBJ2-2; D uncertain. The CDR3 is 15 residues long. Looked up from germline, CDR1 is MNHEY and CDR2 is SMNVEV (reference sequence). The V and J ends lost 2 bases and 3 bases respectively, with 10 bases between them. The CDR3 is CASSLVRVDTGELFF. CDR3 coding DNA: TGTGCCAGCAGTTTAGTTAGGGTGGACACCGGGGAGCTGTTTTTT.

CDR3 in DNA: TGTGCCAGCAGTTACGGACTAGCGGGGGCCTACGAGCAGTACTTC. Amino acid sequence: CASSYGLAGAYEQYF. This chain joins TRBV6-6 and TRBJ2-7; 13 bases are shared with TRBD2. Per the germline V gene, CDR1 is MNHNY and CDR2 is SVGAGI (reference sequence). This CDR3 spans 15 amino acids. Unmatched junction bases numbered 0, after V lost 2 bases and J lost 2 bases.

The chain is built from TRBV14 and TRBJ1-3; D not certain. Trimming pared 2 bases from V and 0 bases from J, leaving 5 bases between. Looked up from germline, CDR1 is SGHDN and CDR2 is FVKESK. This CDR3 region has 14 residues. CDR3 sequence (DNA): TGTGCCAGCAGCCAATGCTGCTCTGGAAACACCATATATTTT. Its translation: CASSQCCSGNTIYF.

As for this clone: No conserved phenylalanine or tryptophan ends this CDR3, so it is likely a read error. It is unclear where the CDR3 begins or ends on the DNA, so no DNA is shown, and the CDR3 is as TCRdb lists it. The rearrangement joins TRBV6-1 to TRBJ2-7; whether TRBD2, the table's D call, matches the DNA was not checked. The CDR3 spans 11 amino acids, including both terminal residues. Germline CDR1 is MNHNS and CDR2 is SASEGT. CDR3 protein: CASSDSGAQLS.

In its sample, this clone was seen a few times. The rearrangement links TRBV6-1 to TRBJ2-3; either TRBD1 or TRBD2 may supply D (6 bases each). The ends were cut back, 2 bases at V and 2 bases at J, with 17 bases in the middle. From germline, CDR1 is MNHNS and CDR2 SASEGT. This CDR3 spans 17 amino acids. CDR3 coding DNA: TGTGCCAGCAGTGAACTTTGGGGGGCTCCCAACACAGATACGCAGTATTTT. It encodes CASSELWGAPNTDTQYF.

CDR3 amino acids: CASSEQGARIGEQFF. The CDR3 DNA reads as TGTGCCAGCAGTGAACAGGGGGCAAGAATCGGTGAGCAGTTCTTC. The gene calls are TRBV25-1 and TRBJ2-1; 8 bases align to TRBD1. This CDR3 region has 15 residues. Germline CDR1 MGHDK, CDR2 SYGVNS. Unmatched junction bases numbered 9, after V lost 2 bases and J lost 9 bases.

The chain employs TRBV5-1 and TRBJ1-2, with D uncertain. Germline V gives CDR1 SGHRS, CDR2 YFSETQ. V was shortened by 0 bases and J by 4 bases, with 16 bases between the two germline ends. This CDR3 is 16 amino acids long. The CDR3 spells CASSLVSGDLFYGYTF. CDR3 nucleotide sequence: TGCGCCAGCAGCTTGGTTTCCGGGGATCTTTTCTATGGCTACACCTTC.

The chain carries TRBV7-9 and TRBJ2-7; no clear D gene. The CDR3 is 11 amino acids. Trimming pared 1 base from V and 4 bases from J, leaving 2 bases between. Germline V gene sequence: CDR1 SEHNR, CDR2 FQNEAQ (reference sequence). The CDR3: CASSLVYEQYF. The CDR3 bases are TGTGCCAGCAGCTTAGTGTACGAGCAGTACTTC. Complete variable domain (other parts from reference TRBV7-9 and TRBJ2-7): DTGVSQNPRHKITKRGQNVTFRCDPISEHNRLYWYRQTLGQGPEFLTYFQNEAQLEKSRLLSDRFSAERPKGSFSTLEIQRTEQGDSAMYLCASSLVYEQYFGPGTRLTVT.

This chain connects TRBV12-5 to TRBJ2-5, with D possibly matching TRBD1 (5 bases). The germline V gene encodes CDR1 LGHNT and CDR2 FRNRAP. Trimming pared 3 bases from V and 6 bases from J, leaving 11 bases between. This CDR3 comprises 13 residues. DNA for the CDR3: TGTGCTAGTGGTTTCCAGGGCGTCCAGACCCAGTACTTC. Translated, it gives CASGFQGVQTQYF.

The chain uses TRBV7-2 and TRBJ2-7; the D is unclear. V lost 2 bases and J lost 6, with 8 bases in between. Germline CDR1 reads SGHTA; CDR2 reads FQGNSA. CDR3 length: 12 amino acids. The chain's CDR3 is CASSLTVSEQYF. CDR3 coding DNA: TGTGCCAGCAGCTTAACAGTATCCGAGCAGTACTTC.

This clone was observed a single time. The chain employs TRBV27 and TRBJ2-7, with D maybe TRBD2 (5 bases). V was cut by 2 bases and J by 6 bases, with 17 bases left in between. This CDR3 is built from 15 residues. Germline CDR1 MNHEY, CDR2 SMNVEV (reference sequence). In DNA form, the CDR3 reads TGTGCCAGCAGTTTAATCGACCCTACTAGAGCCGAGCAGTACTTC. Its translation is CASSLIDPTRAEQYF.

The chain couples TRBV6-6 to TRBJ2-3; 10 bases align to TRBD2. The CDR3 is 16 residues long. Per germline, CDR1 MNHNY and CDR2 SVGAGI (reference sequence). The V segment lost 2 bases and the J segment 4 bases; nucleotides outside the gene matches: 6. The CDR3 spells CASSYVLAGDADTQYF. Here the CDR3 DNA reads TGTGCCAGCAGTTACGTCCTAGCGGGAGATGCAGATACGCAGTATTTT.

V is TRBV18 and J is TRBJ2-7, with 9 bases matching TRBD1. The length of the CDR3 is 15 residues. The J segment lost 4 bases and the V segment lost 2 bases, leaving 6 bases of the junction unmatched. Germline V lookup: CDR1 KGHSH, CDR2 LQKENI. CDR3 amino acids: CASSPGGTGRYEQYF. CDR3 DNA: TGTGCCAGCTCACCAGGGGGGACAGGGAGGTACGAGCAGTACTTC.

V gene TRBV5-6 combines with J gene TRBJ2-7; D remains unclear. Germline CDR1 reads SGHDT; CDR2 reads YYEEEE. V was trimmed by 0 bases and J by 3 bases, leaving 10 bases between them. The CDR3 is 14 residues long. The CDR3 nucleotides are TGTGCCAGCAGCTTGGGGTTGGGGTTCTACGAGCAGTACTTC. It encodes CASSLGLGFYEQYF. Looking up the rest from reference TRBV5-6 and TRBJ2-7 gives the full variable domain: DAGVTQSPTHLIKTRGQQVTLRCSPKSGHDTVSWYQQALGQGPQFIFQYYEEEERQRGNFPDRFSGHQFPNYSSELNVNALLLGDSALYLCASSLGLGFYEQYFGPGTRLTVT.

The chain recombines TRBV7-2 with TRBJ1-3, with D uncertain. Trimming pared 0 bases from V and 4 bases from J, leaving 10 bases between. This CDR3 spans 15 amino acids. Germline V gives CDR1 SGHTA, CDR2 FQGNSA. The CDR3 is CASSLAPQVGNTIYF. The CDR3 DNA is TGTGCCAGCAGCTTAGCCCCCCAGGTCGGAAACACCATATATTTT. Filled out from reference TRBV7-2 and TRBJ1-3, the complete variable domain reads GAGVSQSPSNKVTEKGKDVELRCDPISGHTALYWYRQSLGQGLEFLIYFQGNSAPDKSGLPSDRFSAERTGGSVSTLTIQRTQQEDSAVYLCASSLAPQVGNTIYFGEGSWLTVV.

The CDR3, as DNA: TGTGCCAGCAGCTATTATGAGGGGCTCGAGCAGTACTTC. Encoded protein: CASSYYEGLEQYF. The chain is built from TRBV7-9 and TRBJ2-7; D may correspond to TRBD1 or TRBD2 (5 bases each). The V and J ends lost 4 bases and 6 bases respectively, with 13 bases between them. The CDR3 covers 13 residues. Germline loops: CDR1 SEHNR, CDR2 FQNEAQ (reference sequence).

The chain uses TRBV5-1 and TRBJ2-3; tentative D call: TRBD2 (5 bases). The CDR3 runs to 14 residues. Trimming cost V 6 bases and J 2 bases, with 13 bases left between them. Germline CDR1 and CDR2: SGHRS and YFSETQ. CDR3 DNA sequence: TGCGCCAGCACGAGCGGCCTCTACACAGATACGCAGTATTTT. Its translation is CASTSGLYTDTQYF.

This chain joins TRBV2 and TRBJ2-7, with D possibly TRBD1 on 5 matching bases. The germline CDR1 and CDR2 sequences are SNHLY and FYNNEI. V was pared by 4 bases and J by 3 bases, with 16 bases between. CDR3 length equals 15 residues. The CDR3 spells CASSASSRGIYEQYF. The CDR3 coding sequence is TGTGCCAGCAGTGCCTCGTCAAGGGGCATCTACGAGCAGTACTTC.

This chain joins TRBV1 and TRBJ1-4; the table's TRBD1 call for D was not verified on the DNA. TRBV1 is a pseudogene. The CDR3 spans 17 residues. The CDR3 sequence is CTSSQEDTSAPNEKLFF. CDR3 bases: TGCACCAGCAGCCAAGAGGACACCAGCGCGCCTAATGAAAAACTGTTTTTT.

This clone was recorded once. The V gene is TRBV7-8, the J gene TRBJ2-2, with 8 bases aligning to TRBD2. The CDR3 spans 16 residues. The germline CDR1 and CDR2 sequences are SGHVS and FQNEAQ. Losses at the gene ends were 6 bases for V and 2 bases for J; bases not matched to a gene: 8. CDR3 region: CASRESGSSNTGELFF. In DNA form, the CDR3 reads TGTGCCAGCAGAGAGAGCGGGAGCAGTAACACCGGGGAGCTGTTTTTT.

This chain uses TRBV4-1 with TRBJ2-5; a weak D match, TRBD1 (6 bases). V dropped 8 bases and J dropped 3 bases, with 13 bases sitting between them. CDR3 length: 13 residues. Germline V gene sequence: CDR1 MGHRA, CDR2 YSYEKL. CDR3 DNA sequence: TGCGCCAGCCGCGCCCGGACAGAAGAGACCCAGTACTTC. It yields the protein CASRARTEETQYF.